This TCR beta chain was recorded in a study of blood T cell repertoires in COVID-19. Study information: Italy, Spain and the United States were the sources of the convalescent and acute COVID-19 samples. T cells, B-cell-depleted T cells, or PBMCs supplied cDNA or gDNA.

In the original analysis: For nucleated cells, counts were estimated from reference gene primer amplification. Produced via immunoSEQ multiplex PCR; TCRdb's table is partial and in-frame only. V and J calls and clone size are given by that table; D and trimming were obtained from the DNA. In the table there are 100,000 to 120,000 clones, 70% to 90% of which are singletons. This CDR3 contains 15 residues. Germline V lookup: CDR1 KGHSH, CDR2 LQKENI. J was trimmed by 2 bases and V by 6 bases; bases with no gene match: 4. The sequencing sample was made of peripheral blood. This clonotype was obtained from a woman aged 50 to 60 with acute or convalescent COVID-19. The chain joins TRBV18 to TRBJ1-3; TRBD1 matches 10 bases. CDR3 in amino acids: CASSRGTGAGNTIYF. CDR3 nucleotides: TGTGCCAGCTCGCGCGGGACAGGGGCTGGAAACACCATATATTTT.